Following are 21 T cell receptor beta chains from one sample sequenced in a study of identical twins. TCRdb re-called the 5' RACE reads through MiXCR, storing one row per CDR3 protein. The sample consists of approximately 700,000 distinct CDR3 sequences, roughly 20% of them appearing once. This sample also belongs to another study, concerning T cells expressing NK-cell markers.

The specimen was PBMCs. All receptors come from a woman younger than 30 in good health.

This clonotype was seen a few times. The rearrangement links TRBV5-1 to TRBJ1-1; D gene ambiguous. The CDR3 is 14 residues long. Trimming pared 4 bases from V and 8 bases from J, leaving 18 bases between. The germline gives CDR1 SGHRS, CDR2 YFSETQ. The CDR3 spells CASSREGVVREAFF. CDR3 DNA: TGCGCCAGCAGCCGGGAGGGAGTGGTTCGGGAAGCTTTCTTT.

The CDR3 loop is CSVEFGRAGYEQYF. The CDR3, as DNA: TGCAGCGTTGAATTCGGAAGGGCAGGCTACGAGCAGTACTTC. This chain joins TRBV29-1 and TRBJ2-7; D call uncertain. V was shortened by 2 bases and J by 3 bases, with 14 bases between the two germline ends. This CDR3 contains 14 residues. Germline values: CDR1 SQVTM, CDR2 ANQGSEA.

This clonotype was seen a handful of times. Since no conserved phenylalanine or tryptophan closes the CDR3, a read error is the likely cause. CDR3 coding DNA: TGCAGTGCTAGAGAGGGGACTAGGGGTTCTGATGAGCAGTTCCTC. Protein: CSAREGTRGSDEQFL. The chain employs TRBV20-1 and TRBJ2-1, with 8 bases aligning to TRBD2. Per the germline V gene, CDR1 is DFQATT and CDR2 is SNEGSKA (reference sequence). V lost 0 bases, J lost 8 bases, and 9 bases stayed unmatched. The CDR3 runs 15 residues.

This chain joins TRBV6-1 and TRBJ2-7, with no clear D. CDR3 length: 14 residues. Germline CDR1 MNHNS, CDR2 SASEGT. V was cut by 7 bases and J by 0 bases, with 13 bases left in between. This chain's CDR3 is CASTSDPLSYEQYF. The CDR3 DNA sequence: TGTGCCAGCACCTCAGACCCCCTCTCCTACGAGCAGTACTTC.

V is TRBV18 and J is TRBJ2-1, with 7 bases identical to TRBD2. There are 14 residues in the CDR3. Germline CDR1 and CDR2: KGHSH and LQKENI. Unmatched junction bases numbered 2, after V lost 0 bases and J lost 6 bases. The CDR3 bases are TGTGCCAGCTCACCACCAGCGGGACGCAATGAGCAGTTCTTC. Its protein is CASSPPAGRNEQFF.

A few counts support this clonotype. The chain joins TRBV29-1 to TRBJ1-3, with D tentatively TRBD1 (5 bases). The CDR3 loop spans 17 amino acids. V lost 4 bases and J 2 bases, leaving 21 bases between the germline ends. CDR1 and CDR2 from the germline V gene are SQVTM and ANQGSEA. Written as DNA, the CDR3 is TGCAGCGTTGCCGGGACGGTGGCTCCAGTAGCTGGAAACACCATATATTTT. The encoded protein is CSVAGTVAPVAGNTIYF.

This clonotype was seen a handful of times. In DNA, the CDR3 is TGTGCCAGCAGCGTCGATACGTTCGGGACAGATACGCAGTATTTT. Encoded protein: CASSVDTFGTDTQYF. The V call is TRBV7-6, the J call TRBJ2-3; no reliable D call. Looked up from germline, CDR1 is SGHVS and CDR2 is FNYEAQ. Trimming cost V 5 bases and J 3 bases, with 15 bases left between them. The CDR3 spans 15 residues.

The chain has TRBV7-2 and TRBJ2-3; D unclear. Looked up from germline, CDR1 is SGHTA and CDR2 is FQGNSA. This CDR3 region has 13 residues. The ends were cut back, 4 bases at V and 6 bases at J, with 11 bases in the middle. The chain's CDR3 is CASSSSWGDTQYF. The CDR3 coding sequence is TGTGCCAGCAGCTCAAGCTGGGGTGATACGCAGTATTTT. The full variable domain, completed using reference TRBV7-2 and TRBJ2-3, is GAGVSQSPSNKVTEKGKDVELRCDPISGHTALYWYRQSLGQGLEFLIYFQGNSAPDKSGLPSDRFSAERTGGSVSTLTIQRTQQEDSAVYLCASSSSWGDTQYFGPGTRLTVL.

The genes are TRBV7-9 and TRBJ2-2, with TRBD1 matching 7 bases. The CDR3 consists of 14 residues. CDR1 is SEHNR and CDR2 is FQNEAQ in the germline V gene (reference sequence). The V segment lost 5 bases and the J segment 6 bases; nucleotides outside the gene matches: 6. CDR3 in DNA: TGTGCCAGCAGCCACATGGGGACAGCCGGGGAGCTGTTTTTT. It translates to CASSHMGTAGELFF.

This clonotype showed up many times. V is TRBV29-1 and J is TRBJ2-7; TRBD1 matches 9 bases. Trimming removed 3 bases from V and 3 bases from J; junction bases left unmatched: 0. CDR3 length: 12 residues. CDR1 is SQVTM, CDR2 ANQGSEA, per germline. The CDR3 reads CSVEGQGYEQYF. The DNA of the CDR3 is TGCAGCGTTGAGGGACAGGGCTACGAGCAGTACTTC.

This clonotype was seen more than once but under ten times. The J gene is TRBJ1-1, the V gene TRBV12-5; TRBD1 might be the D (5 bases). Looked up from germline, CDR1 is LGHNT and CDR2 is FRNRAP. The CDR3 has 14 amino acids. Trimming removed 6 bases at V and 1 base at J, with 12 bases between. CDR3 region: CASGLEGANTEAFF. For the CDR3, the DNA is TGTGCTAGTGGCCTCGAAGGGGCGAACACTGAAGCTTTCTTT. The full variable domain, in which reference TRBV12-5 and TRBJ1-1 provide the parts outside the CDR3, is DARVTQTPRHKVTEMGQEVTMRCQPILGHNTVFWYRQTMMQGLELLAYFRNRAPLDDSGMPKDRFSAEMPDATLATLKIQPSEPRDSAVYFCASGLEGANTEAFFGQGTRLTVV.

In this sample, this clonotype turned up a few times. The chain has TRBV14 and TRBJ2-1, with 11 bases aligning to TRBD1. Germline V CDR1 and CDR2: SGHDN, FVKESK. The ends lost 1 base at V and 12 bases at J; junction bases unmatched: 5. The CDR3 sequence is 14 residues long. The CDR3 spells CASSQGTGGAGQFF. As DNA, the CDR3 is TGTGCCAGCAGCCAAGGGACAGGGGGCGCCGGGCAGTTCTTC.

The chain links TRBV25-1 to TRBJ1-1; the match to TRBD1 covers 10 bases. CDR1 and CDR2 from the germline V gene are MGHDK and SYGVNS. V lost 3 bases and J lost 6; bases outside the gene matches: 4. The CDR3 has 14 residues. CDR3 sequence (DNA): TGTGCCAGCAGTGAGACAGGGGGCGAGGCTGAAGCTTTCTTT. Its translation is CASSETGGEAEAFF.

V is TRBV6-1 and J is TRBJ1-1; unclear D gene. Germline CDR1 MNHNS, CDR2 SASEGT. V was pared by 5 bases and J by 5 bases, with 15 bases between. The length of the CDR3 is 14 residues. For the CDR3, the DNA is TGTGCCAGCAGTCCAAGACATCAAGGGACTGAAGCTTTCTTT. Amino acids: CASSPRHQGTEAFF.

The DNA of the CDR3 is TGTGCCAGCTCACCAACTAGGGATCAGCCCCAGCATTTT. It translates to CASSPTRDQPQHF. V and J are TRBV18 and TRBJ1-5, with D unclear. V was pared by 2 bases and J by 5 bases, with 7 bases between. CDR3 length equals 13 residues. Germline V CDR1 and CDR2: KGHSH, LQKENI.

V is TRBV29-1 and J is TRBJ1-2; possible D gene TRBD1, 6 bases. Looked up from germline, CDR1 is SQVTM and CDR2 is ANQGSEA. The CDR3 length is 13 residues. V was shortened by 5 bases and J by 8 bases, with 18 bases between the two germline ends. CDR3 sequence: CSVLRGQTEGYTF. CDR3 bases: TGCAGCGTTCTTCGGGGACAAACAGAAGGCTACACCTTC.

CDR3 protein: CASSPPVGGLQETQYF. The CDR3 nucleotides are TGTGCCAGCAGCCCCCCGGTGGGAGGACTCCAAGAGACCCAGTACTTC. The rearrangement joins TRBV9 to TRBJ2-5; D may be TRBD2 (6 bases). There are 16 residues in the CDR3. Germline V gene sequence: CDR1 SGDLS, CDR2 YYNGEE. The germline V and J ends were trimmed by 4 bases and 1 base, with 17 bases remaining between them.

The chain uses TRBV5-1 and TRBJ2-2; D remains unclear. The V and J ends lost 1 base and 9 bases respectively, with 7 bases between them. The CDR3 sequence is 12 residues long. CDR1 is SGHRS and CDR2 is YFSETQ in the germline V gene. The CDR3, as DNA: TGCGCCAGCAGCTTGAGTAGATGGGAGCTGTTTTTT. It translates to CASSLSRWELFF.

This clonotype was counted between two and nine times. V usage is TRBV3-1 and J usage is TRBJ1-1, with 8 nucleotides matching TRBD1. The germline CDR1 and CDR2 sequences are LGHDT and YNNKEL (reference sequence). The CDR3 runs 16 residues. V lost 5 bases, J lost 5 bases, and 13 bases stayed unmatched. Here the CDR3 DNA reads TGTGCCAGCAGCTCATGGACAGGGCAGGGGGGGACTGAAGCTTTCTTT. Its translation: CASSSWTGQGGTEAFF.

This clonotype was counted a few times. This chain links TRBV7-9 with TRBJ1-1; no clear D gene. Germline V lookup: CDR1 SEHNR, CDR2 FQNEAQ (reference sequence). This CDR3 spans 15 amino acids. Trimming shortened V by 2 bases and J by 2 bases, and 12 bases separated the two germline ends. The CDR3 here is CASSLLSQFNTEAFF. The DNA of the CDR3 is TGTGCCAGCAGCTTATTGTCCCAGTTTAACACTGAAGCTTTCTTT. Based on the CDR3 plus reference TRBV7-9 and TRBJ1-1, the full variable domain is DTGVSQNPRHKITKRGQNVTFRCDPISEHNRLYWYRQTLGQGPEFLTYFQNEAQLEKSRLLSDRFSAERPKGSFSTLEIQRTEQGDSAMYLCASSLLSQFNTEAFFGQGTRLTVV.

This clonotype was recorded at least ten times. The genes are TRBV9 and TRBJ2-7, with no clear D. The germline V and J ends were trimmed by 0 bases and 2 bases, with 6 bases remaining between them. The germline CDR1 and CDR2 sequences are SGDLS and YYNGEE. The CDR3 is 13 amino acids. CDR3: CASSVDGTYEQYF. The CDR3 DNA reads as TGTGCCAGCAGCGTAGATGGTACCTACGAGCAGTACTTC.